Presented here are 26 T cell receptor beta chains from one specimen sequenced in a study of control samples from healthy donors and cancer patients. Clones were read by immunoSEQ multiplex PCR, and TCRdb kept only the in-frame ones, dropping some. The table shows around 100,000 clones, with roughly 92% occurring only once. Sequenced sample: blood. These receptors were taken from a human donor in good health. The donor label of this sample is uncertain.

The CDR3 here is CASRLERAGTREQFF. In DNA form, the CDR3 reads TGTGCCAGCAGACTGGAGAGAGCCGGGACCAGGGAGCAGTTCTTC. The chain uses TRBV27 and TRBJ2-1, with D possibly called TRBD1 or TRBD2 (5 bases each). In germline, CDR1 is MNHEY, CDR2 SMNVEV (reference sequence). The CDR3 totals 15 residues. The V gene lost 6 bases and the J gene lost 10 bases, with 22 bases spanning the gap.

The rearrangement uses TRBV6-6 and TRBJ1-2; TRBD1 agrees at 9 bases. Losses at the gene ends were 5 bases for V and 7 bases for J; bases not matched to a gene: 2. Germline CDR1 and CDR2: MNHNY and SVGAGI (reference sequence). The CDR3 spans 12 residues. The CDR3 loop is CASSGGQGGYTF. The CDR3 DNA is TGTGCCAGCAGTGGGGGACAGGGTGGCTACACCTTC.

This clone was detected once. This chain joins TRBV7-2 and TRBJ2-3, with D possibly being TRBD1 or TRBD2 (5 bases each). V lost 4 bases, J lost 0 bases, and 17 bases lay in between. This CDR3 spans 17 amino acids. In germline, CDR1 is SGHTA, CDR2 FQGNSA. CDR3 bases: TGTGCCAGCAGCTCCCCCGGGGCCTCGACTAGCACAGATACGCAGTATTTT. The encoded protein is CASSSPGASTSTDTQYF.

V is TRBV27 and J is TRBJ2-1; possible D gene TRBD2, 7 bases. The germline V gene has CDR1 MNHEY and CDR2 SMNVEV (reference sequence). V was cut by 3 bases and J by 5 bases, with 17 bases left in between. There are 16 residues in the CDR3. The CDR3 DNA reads TGTGCCAGCAGTTTTCACGGGGGGCCCATTAACAATGAGCAGTTCTTC. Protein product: CASSFHGGPINNEQFF.

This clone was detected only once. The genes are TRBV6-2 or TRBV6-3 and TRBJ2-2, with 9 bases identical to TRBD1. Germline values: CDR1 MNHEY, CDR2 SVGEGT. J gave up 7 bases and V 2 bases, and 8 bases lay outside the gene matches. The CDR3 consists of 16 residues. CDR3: CASSYDTGGMGGELFF. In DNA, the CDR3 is TGTGCCAGCAGTTACGATACAGGGGGCATGGGCGGGGAGCTGTTTTTT.

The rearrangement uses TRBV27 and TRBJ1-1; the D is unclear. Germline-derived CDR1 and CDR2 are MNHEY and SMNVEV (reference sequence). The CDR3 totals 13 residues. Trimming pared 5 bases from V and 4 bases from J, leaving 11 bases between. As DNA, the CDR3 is TGTGCCAGCAGTGGAGGCAGGCTCACTGAAGCTTTCTTT. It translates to CASSGGRLTEAFF.

CDR3 nucleotides: TGTGCCAGCAGTCCGACAGCTAGCAATCAGCCCCAGCATTTT. Amino acid sequence: CASSPTASNQPQHF. The rearrangement joins TRBV2 to TRBJ1-5; TRBD1 is a possible D gene (5 bases). The ends were cut back, 5 bases at V and 0 bases at J, with 8 bases in the middle. Looked up from germline, CDR1 is SNHLY and CDR2 is FYNNEI. The CDR3 loop spans 14 amino acids. The full variable domain, its missing parts supplied by reference TRBV2 and TRBJ1-5, is EPEVTQTPSHQVTQMGQEVILRCVPISNHLYFYWYRQILGQKVEFLVSFYNNEISEKSEIFDDQFSVERPDGSNFTLKIRSTKLEDSAMYFCASSPTASNQPQHFGDGTRLSIL.

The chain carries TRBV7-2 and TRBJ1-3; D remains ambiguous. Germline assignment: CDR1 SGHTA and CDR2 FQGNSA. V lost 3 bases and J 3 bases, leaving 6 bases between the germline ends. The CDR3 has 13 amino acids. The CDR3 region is CASSFDLGNTIYF. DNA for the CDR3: TGTGCCAGCAGCTTTGACCTTGGAAACACCATATATTTT.

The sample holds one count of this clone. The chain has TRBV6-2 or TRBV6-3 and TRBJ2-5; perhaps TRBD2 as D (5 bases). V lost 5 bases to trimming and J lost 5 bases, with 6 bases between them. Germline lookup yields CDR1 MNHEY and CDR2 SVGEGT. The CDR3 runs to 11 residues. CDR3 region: CASSVAETQYF. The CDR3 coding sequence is TGTGCCAGCAGTGTAGCGGAGACCCAGTACTTC.

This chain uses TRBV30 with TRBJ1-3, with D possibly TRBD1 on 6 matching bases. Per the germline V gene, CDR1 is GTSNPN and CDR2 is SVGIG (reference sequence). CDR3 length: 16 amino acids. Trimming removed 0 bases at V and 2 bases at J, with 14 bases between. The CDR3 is CAWSVRGGSAGNTIYF. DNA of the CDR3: TGTGCCTGGAGTGTACGAGGGGGATCGGCTGGAAACACCATATATTTT.

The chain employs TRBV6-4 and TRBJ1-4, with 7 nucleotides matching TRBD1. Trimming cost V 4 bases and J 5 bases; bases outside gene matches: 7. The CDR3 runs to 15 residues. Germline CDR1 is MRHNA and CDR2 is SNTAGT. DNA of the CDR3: TGTGCCAGCAGTGCGGGGGACAGCTCAAATGAAAAACTGTTTTTT. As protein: CASSAGDSSNEKLFF.

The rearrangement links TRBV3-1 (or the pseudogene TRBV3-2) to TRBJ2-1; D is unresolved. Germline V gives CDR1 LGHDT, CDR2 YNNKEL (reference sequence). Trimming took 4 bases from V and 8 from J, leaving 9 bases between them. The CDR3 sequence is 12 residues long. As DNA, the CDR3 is TGTGCCAGCAGCCCGACACGGGATGAGCAGTTCTTC. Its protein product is CASSPTRDEQFF.

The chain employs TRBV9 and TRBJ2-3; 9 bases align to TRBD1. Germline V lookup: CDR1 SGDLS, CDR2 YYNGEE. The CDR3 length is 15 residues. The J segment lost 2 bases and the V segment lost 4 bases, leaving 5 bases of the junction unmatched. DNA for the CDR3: TGTGCCAGCAGCATAAGGGACAGGGACACAGATACGCAGTATTTT. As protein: CASSIRDRDTDTQYF.

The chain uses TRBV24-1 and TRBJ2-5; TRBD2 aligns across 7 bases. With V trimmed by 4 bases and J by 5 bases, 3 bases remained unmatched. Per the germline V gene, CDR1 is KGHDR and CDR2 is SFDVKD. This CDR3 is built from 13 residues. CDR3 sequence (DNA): TGTGCCACCAGTGACACCGGGAGGGAGACCCAGTACTTC. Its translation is CATSDTGRETQYF.

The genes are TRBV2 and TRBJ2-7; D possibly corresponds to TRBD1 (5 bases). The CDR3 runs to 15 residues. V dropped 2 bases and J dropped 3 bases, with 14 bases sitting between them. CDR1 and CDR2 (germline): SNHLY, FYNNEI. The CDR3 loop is CASSEFKGKGYEQYF. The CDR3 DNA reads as TGTGCCAGCAGTGAATTTAAGGGGAAGGGCTACGAGCAGTACTTC.

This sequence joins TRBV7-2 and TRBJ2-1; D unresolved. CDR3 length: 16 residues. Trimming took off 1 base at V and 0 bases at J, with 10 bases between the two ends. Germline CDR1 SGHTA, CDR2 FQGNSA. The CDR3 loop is CASSLEGRYSYNEQFF. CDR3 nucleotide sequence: TGTGCCAGCAGCTTAGAAGGCCGATACTCCTACAATGAGCAGTTCTTC. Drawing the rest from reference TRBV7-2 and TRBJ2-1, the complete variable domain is GAGVSQSPSNKVTEKGKDVELRCDPISGHTALYWYRQSLGQGLEFLIYFQGNSAPDKSGLPSDRFSAERTGGSVSTLTIQRTQQEDSAVYLCASSLEGRYSYNEQFFGPGTRLTVL.

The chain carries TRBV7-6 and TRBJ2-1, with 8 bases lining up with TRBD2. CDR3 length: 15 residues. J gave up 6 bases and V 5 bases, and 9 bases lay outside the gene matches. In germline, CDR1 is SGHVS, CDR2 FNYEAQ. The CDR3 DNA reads TGTGCCAGCAGCGAACTAAGCGGGGGTAGCAATGAGCAGTTCTTC. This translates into CASSELSGGSNEQFF.

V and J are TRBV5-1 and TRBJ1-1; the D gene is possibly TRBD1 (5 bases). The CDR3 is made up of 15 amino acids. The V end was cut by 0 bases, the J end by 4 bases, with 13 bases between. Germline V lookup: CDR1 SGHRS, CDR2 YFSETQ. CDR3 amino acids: CASSLGGGMGTEAFF. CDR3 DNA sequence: TGCGCCAGCAGCTTGGGTGGGGGAATGGGCACTGAAGCTTTCTTT.

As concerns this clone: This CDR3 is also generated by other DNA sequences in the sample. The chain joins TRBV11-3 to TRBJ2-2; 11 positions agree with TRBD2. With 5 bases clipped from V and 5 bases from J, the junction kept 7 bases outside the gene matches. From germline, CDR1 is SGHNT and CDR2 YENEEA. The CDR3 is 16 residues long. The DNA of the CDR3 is TGTGCCAGCAGCCTGGTAGCGGGGGGGCGGACCGGGGAGCTGTTTTTT. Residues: CASSLVAGGRTGELFF.

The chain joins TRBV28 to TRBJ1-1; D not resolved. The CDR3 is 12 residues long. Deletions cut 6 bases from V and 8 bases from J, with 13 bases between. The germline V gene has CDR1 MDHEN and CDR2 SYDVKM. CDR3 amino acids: CASSRESGEAFF. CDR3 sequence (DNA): TGTGCCAGCAGCCGAGAATCTGGGGAAGCTTTCTTT.

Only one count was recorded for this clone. CDR3 region: CASFGRESNEQFF. In DNA, the CDR3 is TGTGCCAGTTTCGGCAGGGAGTCCAATGAGCAGTTCTTC. This chain uses TRBV19 with TRBJ2-1; D tentatively fits TRBD1 or TRBD2 (5 bases each). The germline V gene encodes CDR1 LNHDA and CDR2 SQIVND (reference sequence). The CDR3 is 13 residues long. Trimming removed 8 bases from V and 6 bases from J, with 14 bases in between.

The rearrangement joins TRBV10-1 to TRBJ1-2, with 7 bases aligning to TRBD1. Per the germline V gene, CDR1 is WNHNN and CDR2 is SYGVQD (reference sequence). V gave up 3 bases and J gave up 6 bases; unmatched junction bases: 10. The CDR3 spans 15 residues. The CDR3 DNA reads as TGCGCCAGCAGTGAAACCGGGACAGAAAGGGATGGCTACACCTTC. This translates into CASSETGTERDGYTF.

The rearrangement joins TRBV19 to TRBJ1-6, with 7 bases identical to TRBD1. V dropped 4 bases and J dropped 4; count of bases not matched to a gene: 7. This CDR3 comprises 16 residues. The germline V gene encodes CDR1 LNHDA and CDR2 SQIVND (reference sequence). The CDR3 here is CASSTTGVGYNSPLHF. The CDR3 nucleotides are TGTGCCAGTAGTACAACAGGGGTTGGATATAATTCACCCCTCCACTTT.

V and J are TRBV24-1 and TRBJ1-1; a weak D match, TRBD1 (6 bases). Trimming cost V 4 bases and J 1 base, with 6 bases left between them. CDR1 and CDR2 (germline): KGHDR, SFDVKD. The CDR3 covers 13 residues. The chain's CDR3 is CATSEGQNTEAFF. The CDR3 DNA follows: TGTGCCACCAGTGAGGGACAGAACACTGAAGCTTTCTTT.

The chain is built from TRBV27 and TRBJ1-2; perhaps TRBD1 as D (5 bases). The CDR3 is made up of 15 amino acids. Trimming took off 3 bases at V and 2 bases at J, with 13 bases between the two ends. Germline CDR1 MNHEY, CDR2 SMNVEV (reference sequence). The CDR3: CASSLGSGNNYGYTF. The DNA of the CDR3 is TGTGCCAGCAGTTTGGGGTCAGGGAACAACTATGGCTACACCTTC.

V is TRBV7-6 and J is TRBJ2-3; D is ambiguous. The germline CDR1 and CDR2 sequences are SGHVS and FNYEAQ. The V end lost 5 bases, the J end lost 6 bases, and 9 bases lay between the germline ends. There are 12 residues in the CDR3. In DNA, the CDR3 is TGTGCCAGCAGCCCTACCTCCGATACGCAGTATTTT. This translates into CASSPTSDTQYF.